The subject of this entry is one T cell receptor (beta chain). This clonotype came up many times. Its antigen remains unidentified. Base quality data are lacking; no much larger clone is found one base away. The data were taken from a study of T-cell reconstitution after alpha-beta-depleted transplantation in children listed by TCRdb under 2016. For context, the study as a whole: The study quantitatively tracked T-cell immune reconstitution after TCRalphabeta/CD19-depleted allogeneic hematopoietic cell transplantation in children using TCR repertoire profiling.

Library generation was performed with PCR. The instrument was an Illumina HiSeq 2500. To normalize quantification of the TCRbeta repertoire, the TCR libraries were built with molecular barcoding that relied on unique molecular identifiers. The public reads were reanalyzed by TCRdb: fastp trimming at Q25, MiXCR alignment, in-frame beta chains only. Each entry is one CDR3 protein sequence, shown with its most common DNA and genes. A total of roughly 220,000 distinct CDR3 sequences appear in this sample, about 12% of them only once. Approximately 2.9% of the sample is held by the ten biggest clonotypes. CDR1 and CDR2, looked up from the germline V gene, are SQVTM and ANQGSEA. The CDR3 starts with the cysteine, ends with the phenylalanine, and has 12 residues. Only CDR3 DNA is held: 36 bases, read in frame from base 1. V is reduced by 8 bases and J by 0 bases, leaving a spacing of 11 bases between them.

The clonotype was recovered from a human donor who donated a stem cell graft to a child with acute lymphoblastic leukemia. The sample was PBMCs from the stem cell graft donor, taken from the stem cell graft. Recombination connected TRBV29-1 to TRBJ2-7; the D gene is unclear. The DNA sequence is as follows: TGCAGCTCCGGGCCGAACTCCTACGAGCAGTACTTC. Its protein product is CSSGPNSYEQYF.